Here is one T cell receptor beta chain with its context. Measured with immunoSEQ multiplex PCR; TCRdb has only the in-frame clones, and not every one. The sample yields about 150,000 clones, approximately 90% seen once. The CDR3 is 14 amino acids. Per the germline V gene, CDR1 is SGHVS and CDR2 is FQNEAQ. Between the trimmed V and J ends, which lost 1 base and 7 bases, there was a span of 10 bases. The data were taken from a study of blood T cell repertoires in COVID-19. This sequence was found in a woman aged 55-70 years with active or convalescent COVID-19. Sequenced input: peripheral blood. The J gene is TRBJ1-4, the V gene TRBV7-8, with D uncertain. CDR3 coding DNA: TGTGCCAGCAGCTTAGTCGGGTGGCCTGAAAAACTGTTTTTT. Its protein is CASSLVGWPEKLFF. Complete variable domain (other parts from reference TRBV7-8 and TRBJ1-4): GAGVSQSPRYKVAKRGQDVALRCDPISGHVSLFWYQQALGQGPEFLTYFQNEAQLDKSGLPSDRFFAERPEGSVSTLKIQRTQQEDSAVYLCASSLVGWPEKLFFGSGTQLSVL.